Each of the 27 T cell receptor beta chains below was sequenced from the same sample in a study of T-cell reconstitution after alpha-beta-depleted transplantation in children. The authors prepared the TCRbeta library with unique molecular identifiers. TCRdb passed the PCR reads through MiXCR, listing each CDR3 protein once. The sample records 200,000 to 250,000 distinct CDR3 sequences, approximately 7% being singletons. The sample in question was PBMCs, obtained before TCRalphabeta/CD19-depleted stem cell transplant. The source is a boy between 2 and 10 years old with acute lymphoblastic leukemia, due to receive a stem cell transplant.

V gene TRBV27 combines with J gene TRBJ2-3, with D tentatively TRBD2 (5 bases). The CDR3 loop spans 14 amino acids. Trimming took off 6 bases at V and 5 bases at J, with 15 bases between the two ends. CDR1 and CDR2 (germline): MNHEY, SMNVEV (reference sequence). CDR3 sequence (DNA): TGTGCCAGCAGCGGCCGGGGTGGGAAAGATACGCAGTATTTT. The encoded protein is CASSGRGGKDTQYF.

The chain couples TRBV4-3 to TRBJ2-5; 11 bases line up with TRBD2. CDR1 and CDR2 from the germline V gene are LGHNA and YSLEER. The V segment lost 4 bases and the J segment 5 bases; nucleotides outside the gene matches: 9. The CDR3 has 16 amino acids. CDR3: CASSPGTSGWGETQYF. The CDR3 DNA is TGCGCCAGCAGCCCCGGGACTAGCGGCTGGGGGGAGACCCAGTACTTC.

The V and J genes are TRBV12-3 or TRBV12-4 and TRBJ1-5; tentative D call: TRBD1 (5 bases). There are 14 residues in the CDR3. V was cut by 2 bases and J by 5 bases, with 10 bases left in between. CDR3 in amino acids: CASSLRDGYQPQHF. The CDR3 nucleotides are TGTGCCAGCAGTTTAAGGGACGGATATCAGCCCCAGCATTTT.

This clonotype was detected ten times or more. CDR3 DNA: TGTGCCAGCAGTTTTCAGGGGAACACTGAAGCTTTCTTT. It is translated as CASSFQGNTEAFF. The chain employs TRBV27 and TRBJ1-1; maybe TRBD1 (5 bases). The V end was cut by 3 bases, the J end by 1 base, with 6 bases between. CDR1 and CDR2 (germline): MNHEY, SMNVEV (reference sequence). This CDR3 has 13 amino acids.

The chain links TRBV7-9 to TRBJ1-6, with D possibly being TRBD1 (6 bases). V dropped 3 bases and J dropped 5 bases, with 17 bases sitting between them. This CDR3 contains 17 residues. Germline CDR1 and CDR2: SEHNR and FQNEAQ (reference sequence). The CDR3 protein is CASSFLTRTDDNSPLHF. CDR3 coding DNA: TGTGCCAGCAGCTTCCTAACTCGGACAGACGATAATTCACCCCTCCACTTT.

This clonotype appeared many times. The chain joins TRBV28 to TRBJ2-3; D is perhaps TRBD1 or TRBD2 (5 bases each). The germline V gene has CDR1 MDHEN and CDR2 SYDVKM. There are 12 residues in the CDR3. Trimming stripped 4 bases from V and 8 bases from J, with 10 bases between. CDR3 coding DNA: TGTGCCAGCAGTTGGCTTGGGGGTACGCAGTATTTT. Translated: CASSWLGGTQYF.

The J gene is TRBJ2-3, the V gene TRBV6-1, with D tentatively TRBD2 (5 bases). The CDR3 covers 15 residues. The germline V gene has CDR1 MNHNS and CDR2 SASEGT. The V gene lost 7 bases and the J gene lost 0 bases, with 14 bases spanning the gap. In DNA form, the CDR3 reads TGTGCCAGCAACGCAGCGGCCGTTAGCACAGATACGCAGTATTTT. Translated: CASNAAAVSTDTQYF.

This clonotype was found many times. The chain joins TRBV12-3 or TRBV12-4 to TRBJ2-1; the D is unclear. This CDR3 is built from 13 residues. V gave up 1 base and J gave up 6 bases, with 7 bases separating them. The DNA for the CDR3 is TGTGCCAGCAGTTTAGGACTTACCAATGAGCAGTTCTTC. Amino acid sequence: CASSLGLTNEQFF.

The chain combines TRBV5-4 with TRBJ2-7; 9 nucleotides line up with TRBD1. This CDR3 spans 14 amino acids. V lost 4 bases to trimming and J lost 3 bases; unmatched junction nucleotides: 5. Germline CDR1 reads SGHNT; CDR2 reads YYREEE (reference sequence). In DNA, the CDR3 is TGTGCCAGCAGCGCCCCGGGACAGGGCTACGAGCAGTACTTC. As protein: CASSAPGQGYEQYF.

On this clonotype: This likely comes from a read error, as the CDR3 has no conserved phenylalanine or tryptophan at its end. The V call is TRBV4-3, the J call TRBJ1-6; D call uncertain. This CDR3 contains 13 residues. Germline V CDR1 and CDR2: LGHNA, YSLEER. Trimming shortened V by 0 bases and J by 8 bases, and 5 bases separated the two germline ends. CDR3 sequence reads: CASSQDDHSPLHC. CDR3 nucleotides: TGCGCCAGCAGCCAAGATGACCATTCACCCCTCCACTGT.

The chain is built from TRBV5-6 and TRBJ2-1; unclear D gene. The V gene lost 0 bases and the J gene lost 4 bases, with 11 bases spanning the gap. The germline gives CDR1 SGHDT, CDR2 YYEEEE. This CDR3 contains 15 residues. The CDR3 DNA sequence: TGTGCCAGCAGCTTGGTTCGGCTCAGGTACAATGAGCAGTTCTTC. Its protein is CASSLVRLRYNEQFF.

This clonotype was seen ten or more times. The chain carries TRBV7-3 and TRBJ2-5, with 7 bases aligning to TRBD1. In germline, CDR1 is SGHTA, CDR2 FQGTGA. This CDR3 comprises 15 residues. V shed 1 base, J shed 3 bases, and the junction held 5 bases outside the gene matches. This CDR3 is CASSLRGGREETQYF. The DNA for the CDR3 is TGTGCCAGCAGCTTAAGAGGGGGCAGGGAAGAGACCCAGTACTTC.

The V and J genes are TRBV12-3 or TRBV12-4 and TRBJ2-7, with 8 nucleotides matching TRBD1. V was pared by 6 bases and J by 5 bases, with 6 bases of the junction left unmatched. This CDR3 comprises 13 residues. CDR3 sequence reads: CASREGTGDEQYF. CDR3 DNA: TGTGCCAGCAGGGAAGGGACAGGAGACGAGCAGTACTTC.

This clonotype was counted ten times or more. The rearrangement joins TRBV28 to TRBJ2-1; 8 bases map to TRBD2. CDR1 and CDR2 (germline): MDHEN, SYDVKM. CDR3 size: 15 residues. J was trimmed by 8 bases and V by 4 bases; bases with no gene match: 10. CDR3 protein: CASSSTPTGGDEQFF. In nucleotides, the CDR3 is TGTGCCAGCAGTTCCACTCCCACCGGGGGGGATGAGCAGTTCTTC.

Only a few counts were recorded for this clonotype. The V gene is TRBV20-1, the J gene TRBJ2-1; D unclear. The CDR3 spans 11 residues. V lost 3 bases, J lost 8 bases, and 8 bases lay in between. CDR1 DFQATT and CDR2 SNEGSKA come from the germline V gene (reference sequence). The CDR3 loop is CSASGGDEQFF. The CDR3 DNA is TGCAGTGCTAGTGGTGGGGATGAGCAGTTCTTC.

The sample holds many counts of this clonotype. The chain joins TRBV6-5 to TRBJ1-1; unclear D gene. The CDR3 is made up of 15 amino acids. Trimming left V 0 bases short and J 4 bases short, with 12 bases between. Per germline, CDR1 MNHEY and CDR2 SVGAGI. The CDR3 here is CASSYSEGSGTEAFF. The CDR3 DNA is TGTGCCAGCAGTTACTCGGAGGGCTCGGGCACTGAAGCTTTCTTT.

This clonotype was seen at least ten times. The gene calls are TRBV27 and TRBJ2-6; D remains ambiguous. There are 15 residues in the CDR3. V shed 3 bases and J shed 0 bases, with 6 bases lying between them. The V gene's germline CDR1 is MNHEY and CDR2 SMNVEV (reference sequence). Here the CDR3 reads CASSFFSSGANVLTF. CDR3 coding DNA: TGTGCCAGCAGTTTTTTCAGCTCTGGGGCCAACGTCCTGACTTTC.

J is TRBJ2-1 and V is TRBV10-2, with 8 bases matching TRBD1. The CDR3 has 14 amino acids. CDR1 is WSHSY, CDR2 SAAADI, per germline. Losses at the gene ends were 8 bases for V and 6 bases for J; bases not matched to a gene: 9. CDR3 sequence: CASRRRQGSNEQFF. CDR3 in DNA: TGCGCCAGCCGCAGGCGACAGGGGTCCAATGAGCAGTTCTTC.

This clonotype was detected ten times or more. The chain has TRBV11-1 and TRBJ2-1; the match to TRBD1 covers 7 bases. Germline V gives CDR1 SGHAT, CDR2 FQDESV (reference sequence). The CDR3 extends over 16 amino acids. V lost 0 bases and J lost 5; bases outside the gene matches: 7. The CDR3 protein is CASSLAQGPADNEQFF. The CDR3 region has the DNA TGTGCCAGCAGCTTAGCACAGGGGCCGGCGGACAATGAGCAGTTCTTC. Full variable domain (outside the CDR3, taken from reference TRBV11-1 and TRBJ2-1): EAEVAQSPRYKITEKSQAVAFWCDPISGHATLYWYRQILGQGPELLVQFQDESVVDDSQLPKDRFSAERLKGVDSTLKIQPAELGDSAMYLCASSLAQGPADNEQFFGPGTRLTVL.

This rearrangement joins TRBV7-6 to TRBJ2-2; the match to TRBD1 covers 10 bases. CDR1 and CDR2 from the germline V gene are SGHVS and FNYEAQ. With 5 bases clipped from V and 6 bases from J, the junction kept 6 bases outside the gene matches. The CDR3 is 15 amino acids. CDR3 sequence: CASSPGTGVSGELFF. CDR3 coding DNA: TGTGCCAGCAGCCCCGGGACAGGGGTTTCCGGGGAGCTGTTTTTT.

The rearrangement links TRBV13 to TRBJ2-7; D is possibly TRBD1 or TRBD2 (6 bases each). The CDR3 has 16 residues. V lost 5 bases and J lost 4, with 21 bases in between. CDR1 PRHDT and CDR2 FYEKMQ come from the germline V gene (reference sequence). CDR3 nucleotide sequence: TGTGCCAGCAGCCCCCCCCTAGGGGGAGGAGTATACGAGCAGTACTTC. This translates into CASSPPLGGGVYEQYF. The whole variable domain, filled in from reference TRBV13 and TRBJ2-7, reads AAGVIQSPRHLIKEKRETATLKCYPIPRHDTVYWYQQGPGQDPQFLISFYEKMQSDKGSIPDRFSAQQFSDYHSELNMSSLELGDSALYFCASSPPLGGGVYEQYFGPGTRLTVT.

This clonotype was recorded a few times. This chain links TRBV25-1 with TRBJ1-5; 7 bases are a match to TRBD1. The CDR3 has 23 amino acids. Germline V gene sequence: CDR1 MGHDK, CDR2 SYGVNS. The V gene end was trimmed by 6 bases and the J gene end by 0 bases; junction bases not matched to a gene: 29. CDR3 region: CASRRSSDREFSLRVYSNQPQHF. The DNA of the CDR3 is TGTGCCAGCAGGCGGTCTTCCGACAGGGAATTTTCCCTACGAGTGTATAGCAATCAGCCCCAGCATTTT.

CDR3 region: CSLSGQAYEQYF. The CDR3 DNA follows: TGCAGCCTTTCGGGACAGGCCTACGAGCAGTACTTC. This chain connects TRBV29-1 to TRBJ2-7; TRBD1 agrees at 8 bases. V lost 8 bases to trimming and J lost 2 bases; unmatched junction nucleotides: 5. This CDR3 spans 12 amino acids. Looked up from germline, CDR1 is SQVTM and CDR2 is ANQGSEA.

This clonotype was seen many times. CDR3 DNA sequence: TGCAGCGTTGGGGTGGAAATCCTTGACACAGATACGCAGTATTTT. This sequence encodes CSVGVEILDTDTQYF. V gene TRBV29-1 combines with J gene TRBJ2-3, with D hard to call. The V end lost 4 bases, the J end lost 2 bases, and 16 bases lay between the germline ends. Per germline, CDR1 SQVTM and CDR2 ANQGSEA. The CDR3 covers 15 residues.

The chain uses TRBV10-3 and TRBJ2-5; 8 bases match TRBD1. This CDR3 spans 17 amino acids. V shed 0 bases, J shed 3 bases, and the junction held 9 bases outside the gene matches. CDR1 ENHRY and CDR2 SYGVKD come from the germline V gene. Written as DNA, the CDR3 is TGTGCCATCAGTGAGTCGATATTCGACAGGGGCAAAGAGACCCAGTACTTC. Protein sequence: CAISESIFDRGKETQYF.

This chain connects TRBV5-1 to TRBJ2-7, with D possibly called TRBD1 or TRBD2 (5 bases each). Germline CDR1 SGHRS, CDR2 YFSETQ. Trimming pared 2 bases from V and 2 bases from J, leaving 14 bases between. The CDR3 length is 15 residues. The CDR3 coding sequence is TGCGCCAGCAGCTTCCCTGGGACGGATACCTACGAGCAGTACTTC. Its translation: CASSFPGTDTYEQYF.

Many counts were recorded for this clonotype. The rearrangement joins TRBV5-1 to TRBJ2-1, with TRBD2 identical over 10 bases. In germline, CDR1 is SGHRS, CDR2 YFSETQ. The length of the CDR3 is 15 residues. J lost 6 bases, V lost 4 bases, and 7 bases had no gene match. This chain's CDR3 is CASSHLAGEANEQFF. The CDR3 DNA is TGCGCCAGCAGCCACCTAGCGGGGGAGGCCAATGAGCAGTTCTTC.